This T cell receptor (beta chain) stems from a study of PD-1 blockade in mismatch repair-deficient tumors. Study as a whole: All were previously treated, progressing patients with about 11 mismatch repair-deficient cancer types.

Germline V CDR1 and CDR2: SGHNT, YENEEA. Deletions cut 0 bases from V and 6 bases from J, with 0 bases between. The CDR3 totals 10 residues. Study findings and constraints: After pembrolizumab, tumor-resident clones rose rapidly, then generally contracted before radiologic responses.

Here immunoSEQ multiplex PCR was the method, and the copy in TCRdb shows in-frame clones only, minus some. The repertoire includes roughly 15,000 clones, approximately 81% of them detected once, and around a sixth sits in the top ten. PCR or immunohistochemistry showed mismatch repair deficiency in every enrolled patient. On this clone: Its antigen is not identified.

V and J are TRBV11-3 and TRBJ2-7, with D unclear. This material consisted of PBMCs, taken before pembrolizumab treatment. This TCR came from an adult with mismatch repair-deficient cancer. CDR3 DNA sequence: TGTGCCAGCAGCTTAGACGAGCAGTACTTC. It specifies CASSLDEQYF.